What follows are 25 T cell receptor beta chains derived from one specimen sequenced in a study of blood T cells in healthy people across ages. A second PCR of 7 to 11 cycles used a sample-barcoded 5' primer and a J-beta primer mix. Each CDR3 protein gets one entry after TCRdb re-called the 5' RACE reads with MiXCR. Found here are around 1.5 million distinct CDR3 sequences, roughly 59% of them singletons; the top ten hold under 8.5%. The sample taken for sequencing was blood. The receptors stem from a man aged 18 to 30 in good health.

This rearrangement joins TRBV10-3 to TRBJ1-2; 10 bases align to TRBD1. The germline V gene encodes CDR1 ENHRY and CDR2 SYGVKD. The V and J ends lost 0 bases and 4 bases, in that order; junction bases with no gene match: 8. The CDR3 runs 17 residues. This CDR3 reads CAISESPPTGGGYGYTF. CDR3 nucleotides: TGTGCCATCAGTGAGTCACCACCGACAGGGGGCGGCTATGGCTACACCTTC.

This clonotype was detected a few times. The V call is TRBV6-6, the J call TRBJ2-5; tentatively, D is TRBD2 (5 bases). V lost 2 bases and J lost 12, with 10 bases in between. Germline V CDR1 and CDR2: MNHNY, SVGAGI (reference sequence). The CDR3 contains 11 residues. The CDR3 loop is CASSYLGVEYF. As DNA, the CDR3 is TGTGCCAGCAGTTACCTCGGGGTGGAGTACTTC.

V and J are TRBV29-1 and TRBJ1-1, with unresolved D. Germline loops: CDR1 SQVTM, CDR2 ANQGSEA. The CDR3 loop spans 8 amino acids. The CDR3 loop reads CSGNEAFF. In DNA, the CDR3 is TGCAGTGGTAATGAAGCTTTCTTT.

The CDR3 spells CSVTGAISYEQYF. CDR3 sequence (DNA): TGCAGCGTAACAGGGGCTATCTCCTACGAGCAGTACTTC. The chain has TRBV29-1 and TRBJ2-4; TRBD1 aligns across 7 bases. The DNA matches TRBJ2-7 better at its end, which makes the J call doubtful. Germline assignment: CDR1 SQVTM and CDR2 ANQGSEA. The CDR3 length is 13 residues.

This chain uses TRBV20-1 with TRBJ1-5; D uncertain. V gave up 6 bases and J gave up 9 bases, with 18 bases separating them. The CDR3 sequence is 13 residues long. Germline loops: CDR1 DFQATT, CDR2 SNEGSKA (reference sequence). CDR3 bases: TGCAGTGCGCAGGACCGCGGAGCGTCGCCCCAGCATTTT. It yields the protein CSAQDRGASPQHF.

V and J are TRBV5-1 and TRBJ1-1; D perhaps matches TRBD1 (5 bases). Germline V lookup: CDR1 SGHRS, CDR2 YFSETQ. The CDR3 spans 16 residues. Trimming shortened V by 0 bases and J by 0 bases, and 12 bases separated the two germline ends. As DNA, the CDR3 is TGCGCCAGCAGCTTGGCCGAAGGACACCTGAACACTGAAGCTTTCTTT. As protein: CASSLAEGHLNTEAFF. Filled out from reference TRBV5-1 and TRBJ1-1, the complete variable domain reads KAGVTQTPRYLIKTRGQQVTLSCSPISGHRSVSWYQQTPGQGLQFLFEYFSETQRNKGNFPGRFSGRQFSNSRSEMNVSTLELGDSALYLCASSLAEGHLNTEAFFGQGTRLTVV.

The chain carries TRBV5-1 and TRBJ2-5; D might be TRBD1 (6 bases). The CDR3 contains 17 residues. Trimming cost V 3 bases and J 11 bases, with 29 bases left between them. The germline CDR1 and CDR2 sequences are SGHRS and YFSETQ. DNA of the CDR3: TGCGCCAGCAGCTCAGCCCGGCCCGGACAGCCTTACAATGAGCAGTACTTC. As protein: CASSSARPGQPYNEQYF.

CDR3 nucleotide sequence: TGCAGTGCTATAGGACAGGGCGCGTACGAGCAGTACTTC. Translation gives CSAIGQGAYEQYF. The chain combines TRBV20-1 with TRBJ2-7, with 8 bases matching TRBD1. The CDR3 totals 13 residues. Germline assignment: CDR1 DFQATT and CDR2 SNEGSKA (reference sequence). With V trimmed by 4 bases and J by 4 bases, 6 bases remained unmatched.

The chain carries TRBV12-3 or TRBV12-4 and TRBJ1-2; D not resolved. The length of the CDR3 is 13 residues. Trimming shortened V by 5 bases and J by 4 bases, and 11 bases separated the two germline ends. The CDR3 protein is CASSVTSIYGYTF. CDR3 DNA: TGTGCCAGCAGTGTAACGTCCATCTATGGCTACACCTTC.

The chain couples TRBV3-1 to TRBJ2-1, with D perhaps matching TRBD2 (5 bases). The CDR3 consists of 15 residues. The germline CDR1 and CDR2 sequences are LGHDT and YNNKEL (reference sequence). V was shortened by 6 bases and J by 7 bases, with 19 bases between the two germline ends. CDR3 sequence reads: CASSYPPSGRNEQFF. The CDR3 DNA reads TGTGCCAGCAGTTACCCTCCCTCGGGAAGGAATGAGCAGTTCTTC.

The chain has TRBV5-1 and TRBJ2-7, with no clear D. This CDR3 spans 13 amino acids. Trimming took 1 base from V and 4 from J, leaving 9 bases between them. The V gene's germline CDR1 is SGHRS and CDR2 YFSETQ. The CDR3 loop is CASSLNTRYEQYF. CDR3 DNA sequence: TGCGCCAGCAGCTTGAATACCAGGTACGAGCAGTACTTC.

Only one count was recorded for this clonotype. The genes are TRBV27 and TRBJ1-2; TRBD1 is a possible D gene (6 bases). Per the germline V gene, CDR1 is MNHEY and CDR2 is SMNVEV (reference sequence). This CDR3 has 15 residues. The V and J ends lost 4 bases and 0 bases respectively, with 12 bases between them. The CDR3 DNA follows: TGTGCCAGCAGTTATACAGGGATCACTAACTATGGCTACACCTTC. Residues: CASSYTGITNYGYTF.

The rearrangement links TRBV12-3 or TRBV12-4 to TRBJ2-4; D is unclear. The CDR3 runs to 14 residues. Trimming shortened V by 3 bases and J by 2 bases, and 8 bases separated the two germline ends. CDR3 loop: CASSLAVTKNIQYF. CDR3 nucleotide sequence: TGTGCCAGCAGTTTGGCAGTCACCAAAAACATTCAGTACTTC.

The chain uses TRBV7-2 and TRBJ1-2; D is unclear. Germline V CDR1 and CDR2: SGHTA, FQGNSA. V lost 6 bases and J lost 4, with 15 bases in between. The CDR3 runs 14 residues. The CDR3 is CASSLEGVGYGYTF. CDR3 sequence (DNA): TGTGCCAGCAGTTTGGAGGGTGTCGGCTATGGCTACACCTTC.

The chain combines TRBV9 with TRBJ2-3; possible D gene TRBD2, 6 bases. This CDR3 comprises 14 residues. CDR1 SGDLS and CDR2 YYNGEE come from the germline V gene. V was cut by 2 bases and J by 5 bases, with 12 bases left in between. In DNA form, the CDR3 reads TGTGCCAGCAGCGTGGCGGGGAACGGAGATACGCAGTATTTT. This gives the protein CASSVAGNGDTQYF.

CDR3 region: CSVERVAGAGLNNEQFF. Written as DNA, the CDR3 is TGCAGCGTTGAAAGGGTAGCGGGGGCAGGGTTAAACAATGAGCAGTTCTTC. The chain joins TRBV29-1 to TRBJ2-1; TRBD2 matches 9 bases. The CDR3 sequence is 17 residues long. Losses at the gene ends were 2 bases for V and 5 bases for J; bases not matched to a gene: 13. Germline V CDR1 and CDR2: SQVTM, ANQGSEA.

CDR3 protein: CASSPLAIAGANVLTF. CDR3 nucleotides: TGTGCCAGCAGCCCCCTAGCAATAGCTGGGGCCAACGTCCTGACTTTC. J is TRBJ2-6 and V is TRBV9; the D gene is possibly TRBD2 (5 bases). This CDR3 region has 16 residues. Looked up from germline, CDR1 is SGDLS and CDR2 is YYNGEE. Trimming took off 4 bases at V and 2 bases at J, with 13 bases between the two ends.

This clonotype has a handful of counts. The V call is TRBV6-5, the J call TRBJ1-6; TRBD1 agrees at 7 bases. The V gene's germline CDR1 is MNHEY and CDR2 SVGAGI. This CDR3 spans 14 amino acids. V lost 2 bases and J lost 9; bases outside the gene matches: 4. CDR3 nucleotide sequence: TGTGCCAGCAGTTACGGAGGGGGCCTTTCACCCCTCCACTTT. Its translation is CASSYGGGLSPLHF.

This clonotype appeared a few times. This chain's CDR3 is CSVEFQRDLQETQYF. The CDR3 coding sequence is TGCAGCGTTGAATTCCAGCGGGACCTCCAAGAGACCCAGTACTTC. The chain uses TRBV29-1 and TRBJ2-5; 7 bases map to TRBD2. In germline, CDR1 is SQVTM, CDR2 ANQGSEA. The CDR3 length is 15 residues. V lost 2 bases, J lost 1 base, and 7 bases stayed unmatched.

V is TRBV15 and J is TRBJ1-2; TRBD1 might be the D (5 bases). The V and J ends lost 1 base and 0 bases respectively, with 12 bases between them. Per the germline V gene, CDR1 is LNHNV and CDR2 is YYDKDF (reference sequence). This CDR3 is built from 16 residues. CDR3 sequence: CATSRVLTVSNYGYTF. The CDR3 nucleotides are TGTGCCACCAGCAGAGTTTTGACAGTATCTAACTATGGCTACACCTTC.

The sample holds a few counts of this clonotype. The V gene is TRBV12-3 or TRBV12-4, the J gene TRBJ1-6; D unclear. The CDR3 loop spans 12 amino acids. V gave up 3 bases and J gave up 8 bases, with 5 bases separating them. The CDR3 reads CASSFLYSPLHF. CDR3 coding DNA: TGTGCCAGCAGTTTTCTGTATTCACCCCTCCACTTT.

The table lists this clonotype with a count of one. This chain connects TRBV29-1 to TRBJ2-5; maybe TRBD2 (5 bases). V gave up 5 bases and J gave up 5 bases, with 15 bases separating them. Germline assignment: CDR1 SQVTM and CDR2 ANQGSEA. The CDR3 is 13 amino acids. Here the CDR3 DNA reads TGCAGCGTTAGGTCATCCCGCGGGGAGACCCAGTACTTC. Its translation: CSVRSSRGETQYF.

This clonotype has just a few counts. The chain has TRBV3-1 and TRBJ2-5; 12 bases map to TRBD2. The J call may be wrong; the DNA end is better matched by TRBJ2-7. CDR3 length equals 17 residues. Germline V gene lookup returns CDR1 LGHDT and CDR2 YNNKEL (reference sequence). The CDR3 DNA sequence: TGTGCCAGCAGCCACCCACTAGCGGGAGGTGAGGTTGACGAGCAGTACTTC. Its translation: CASSHPLAGGEVDEQYF.

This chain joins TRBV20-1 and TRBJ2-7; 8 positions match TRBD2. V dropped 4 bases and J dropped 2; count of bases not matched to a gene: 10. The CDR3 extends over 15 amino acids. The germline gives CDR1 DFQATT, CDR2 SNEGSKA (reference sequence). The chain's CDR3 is CSAISGAPQPYEQYF. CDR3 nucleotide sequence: TGCAGTGCTATTAGCGGGGCCCCCCAGCCCTACGAGCAGTACTTC.

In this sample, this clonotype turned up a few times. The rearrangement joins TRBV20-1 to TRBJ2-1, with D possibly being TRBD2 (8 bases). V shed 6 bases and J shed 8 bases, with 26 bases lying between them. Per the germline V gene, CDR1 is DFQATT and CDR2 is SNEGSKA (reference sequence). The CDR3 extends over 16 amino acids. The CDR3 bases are TGCAGTGCCCCCGACCGGACAGGCGGGGGGTTGGATGAGCAGTTCTTC. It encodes CSAPDRTGGGLDEQFF.